Reported below is one T cell receptor (beta chain). Its antigen remains unidentified. The source of the sample is a study of T-cell memory formation after mild COVID-19. Study-level information: TCR clusters were mostly confined to one donor each.

Trimming took 5 bases from V and 2 from J, leaving 5 bases between them. CDR3 length equals 12 residues. 5'RACE, which relied on constant-segment primers, yielded TCR alpha and TCR beta cDNA libraries carrying sample barcodes and UMIs. MiXCR, applied by TCRdb to the 5' RACE reads, yields one record per CDR3 protein. The sample consists of about 560,000 distinct CDR3 sequences, about a fifth of them appearing once. Regarding the study as a whole: Shrinking CD4+ clones resided mostly in CM and EM, and CD8+ ones in EMRA. Clones shrinking between day 15 and 85 showed a balanced CD4/CD8 split, and those that grew later tilted toward CD4+.

This chain joins TRBV12-3 or TRBV12-4 and TRBJ2-3; no clear D. The source material was PBMCs or a T cell subset sorted from them (not recorded which). The receptor was derived from an adult woman who had mild COVID-19 (a few samples of this study predate the infection). Cell type and time point are not known. CDR3 loop: CASSDFTDTQYF. For the CDR3, the DNA is TGTGCCAGCAGTGATTTCACAGATACGCAGTATTTT.